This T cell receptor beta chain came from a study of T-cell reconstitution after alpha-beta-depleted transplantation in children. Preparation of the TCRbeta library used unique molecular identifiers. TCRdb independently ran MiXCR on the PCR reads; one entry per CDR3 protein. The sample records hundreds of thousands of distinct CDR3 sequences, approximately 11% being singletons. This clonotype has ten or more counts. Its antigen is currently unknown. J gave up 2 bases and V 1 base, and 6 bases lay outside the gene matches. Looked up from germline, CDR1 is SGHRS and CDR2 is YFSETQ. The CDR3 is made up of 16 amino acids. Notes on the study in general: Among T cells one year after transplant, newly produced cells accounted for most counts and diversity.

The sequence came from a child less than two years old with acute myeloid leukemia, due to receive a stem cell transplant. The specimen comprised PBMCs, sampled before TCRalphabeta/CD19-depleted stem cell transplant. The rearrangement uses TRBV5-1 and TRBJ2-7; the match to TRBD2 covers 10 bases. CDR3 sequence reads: CASSLWGTSVTYEQYF. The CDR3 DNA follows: TGCGCCAGCAGCTTGTGGGGGACTAGCGTTACCTACGAGCAGTACTTC.